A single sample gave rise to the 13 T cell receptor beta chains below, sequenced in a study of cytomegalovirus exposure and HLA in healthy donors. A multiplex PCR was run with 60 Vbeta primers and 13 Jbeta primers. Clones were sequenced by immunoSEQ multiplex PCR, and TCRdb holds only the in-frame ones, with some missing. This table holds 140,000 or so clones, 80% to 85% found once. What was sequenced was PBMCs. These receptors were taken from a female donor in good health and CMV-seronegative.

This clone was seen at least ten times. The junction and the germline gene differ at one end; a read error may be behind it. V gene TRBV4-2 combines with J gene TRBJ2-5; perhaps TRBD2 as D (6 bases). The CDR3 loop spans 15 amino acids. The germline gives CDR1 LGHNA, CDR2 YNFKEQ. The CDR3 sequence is CASSHGLKNQETQYF. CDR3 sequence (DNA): TGTGCCAGCAGCCACGGACTAAAGAACCAGGAGACCCAGTACTTC.

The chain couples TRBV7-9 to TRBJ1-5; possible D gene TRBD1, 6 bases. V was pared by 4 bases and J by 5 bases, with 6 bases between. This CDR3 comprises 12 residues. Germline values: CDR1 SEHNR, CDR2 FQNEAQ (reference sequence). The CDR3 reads CASSSGDQPQHF. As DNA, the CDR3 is TGTGCCAGCAGCTCAGGGGATCAGCCCCAGCATTTT.

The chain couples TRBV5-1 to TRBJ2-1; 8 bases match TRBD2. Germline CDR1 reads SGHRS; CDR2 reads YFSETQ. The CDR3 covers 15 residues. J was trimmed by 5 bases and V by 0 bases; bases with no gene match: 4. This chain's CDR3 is CASSLGTSGNNEQFF. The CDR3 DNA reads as TGCGCCAGCAGCTTGGGTACTAGCGGAAACAATGAGCAGTTCTTC. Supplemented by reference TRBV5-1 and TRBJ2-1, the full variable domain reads KAGVTQTPRYLIKTRGQQVTLSCSPISGHRSVSWYQQTPGQGLQFLFEYFSETQRNKGNFPGRFSGRQFSNSRSEMNVSTLELGDSALYLCASSLGTSGNNEQFFGPGTRLTVL.

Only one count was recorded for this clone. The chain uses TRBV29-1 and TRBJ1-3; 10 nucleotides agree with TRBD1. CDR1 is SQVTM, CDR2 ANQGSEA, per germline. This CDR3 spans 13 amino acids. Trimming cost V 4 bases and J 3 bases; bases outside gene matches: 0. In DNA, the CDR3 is TGCAGCGTTGGGGACAGGGGTGGAAACACCATATATTTT. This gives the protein CSVGDRGGNTIYF. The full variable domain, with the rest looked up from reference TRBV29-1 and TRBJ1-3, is SAVISQKPSRDICQRGTSLTIQCQVDSQVTMMFWYRQQPGQSLTLIATANQGSEATYESGFVIDKFPISRPNLTFSTLTVSNMSPEDSSIYLCSVGDRGGNTIYFGEGSWLTVV.

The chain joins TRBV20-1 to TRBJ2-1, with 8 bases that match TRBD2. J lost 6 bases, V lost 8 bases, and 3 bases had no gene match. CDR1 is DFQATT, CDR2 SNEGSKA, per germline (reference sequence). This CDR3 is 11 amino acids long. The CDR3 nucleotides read TGCAGTACCGGGACTAGCAATGAGCAGTTCTTC. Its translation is CSTGTSNEQFF.

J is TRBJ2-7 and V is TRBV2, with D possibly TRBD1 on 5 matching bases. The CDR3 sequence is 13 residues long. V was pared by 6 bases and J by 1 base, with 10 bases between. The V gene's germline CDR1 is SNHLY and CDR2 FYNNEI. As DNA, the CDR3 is TGTGCCAGCAGCCGACAGCCTTCCTACGAGCAGTACTTC. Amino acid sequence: CASSRQPSYEQYF.

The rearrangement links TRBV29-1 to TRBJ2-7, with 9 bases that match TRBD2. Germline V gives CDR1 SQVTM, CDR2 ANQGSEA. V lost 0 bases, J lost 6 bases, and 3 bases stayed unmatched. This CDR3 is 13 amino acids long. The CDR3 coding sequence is TGCAGCGTTGAAGAGGAAGCGGGAGGCGAGCAGTACTTC. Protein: CSVEEEAGGEQYF.

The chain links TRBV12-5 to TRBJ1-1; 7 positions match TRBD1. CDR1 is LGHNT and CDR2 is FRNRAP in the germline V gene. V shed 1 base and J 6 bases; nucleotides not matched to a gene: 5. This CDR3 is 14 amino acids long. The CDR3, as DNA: TGTGCTAGTGGTTTGGGACAGGGAGACGCTGAAGCTTTCTTT. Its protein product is CASGLGQGDAEAFF.

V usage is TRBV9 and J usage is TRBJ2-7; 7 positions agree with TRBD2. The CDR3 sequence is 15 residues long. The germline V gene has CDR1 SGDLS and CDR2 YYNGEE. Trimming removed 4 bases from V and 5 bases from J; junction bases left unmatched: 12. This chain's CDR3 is CASSLGEGVFHEQYF. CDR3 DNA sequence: TGTGCCAGCAGCTTGGGGGAGGGCGTGTTCCACGAGCAGTACTTC.

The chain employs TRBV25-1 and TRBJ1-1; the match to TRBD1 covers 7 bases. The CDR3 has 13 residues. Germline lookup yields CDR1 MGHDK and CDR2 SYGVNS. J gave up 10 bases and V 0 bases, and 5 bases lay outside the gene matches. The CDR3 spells CASSEYERGRAFF. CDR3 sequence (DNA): TGTGCCAGCAGTGAATATGAGAGGGGGCGAGCTTTCTTT.

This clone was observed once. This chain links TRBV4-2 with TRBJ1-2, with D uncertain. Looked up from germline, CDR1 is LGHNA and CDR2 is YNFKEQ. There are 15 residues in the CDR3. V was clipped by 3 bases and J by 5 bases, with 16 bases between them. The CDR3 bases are TGTGCCAGCAGCCAGCCACAACAGAACTTATATGGCTACACCTTC. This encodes CASSQPQQNLYGYTF.

This CDR3 reads CASSMTSGRETQYF. In nucleotides, the CDR3 is TGTGCCAGCAGCATGACTAGCGGGAGAGAGACCCAGTACTTC. The V call is TRBV7-2, the J call TRBJ2-5; 12 positions agree with TRBD2. The CDR3 is 14 residues long. V lost 5 bases and J lost 4; bases outside the gene matches: 2. In germline, CDR1 is SGHTA, CDR2 FQGNSA. Full variable domain (remainder filled in from reference TRBV7-2 and TRBJ2-5): GAGVSQSPSNKVTEKGKDVELRCDPISGHTALYWYRQSLGQGLEFLIYFQGNSAPDKSGLPSDRFSAERTGGSVSTLTIQRTQQEDSAVYLCASSMTSGRETQYFGPGTRLLVL.

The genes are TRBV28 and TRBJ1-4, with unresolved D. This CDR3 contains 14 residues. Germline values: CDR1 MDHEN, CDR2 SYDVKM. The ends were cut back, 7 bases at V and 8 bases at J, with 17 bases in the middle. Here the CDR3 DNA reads TGTGCCAGCACTTCGTCCGGGGTTGGGGAAAAACTGTTTTTT. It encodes CASTSSGVGEKLFF.